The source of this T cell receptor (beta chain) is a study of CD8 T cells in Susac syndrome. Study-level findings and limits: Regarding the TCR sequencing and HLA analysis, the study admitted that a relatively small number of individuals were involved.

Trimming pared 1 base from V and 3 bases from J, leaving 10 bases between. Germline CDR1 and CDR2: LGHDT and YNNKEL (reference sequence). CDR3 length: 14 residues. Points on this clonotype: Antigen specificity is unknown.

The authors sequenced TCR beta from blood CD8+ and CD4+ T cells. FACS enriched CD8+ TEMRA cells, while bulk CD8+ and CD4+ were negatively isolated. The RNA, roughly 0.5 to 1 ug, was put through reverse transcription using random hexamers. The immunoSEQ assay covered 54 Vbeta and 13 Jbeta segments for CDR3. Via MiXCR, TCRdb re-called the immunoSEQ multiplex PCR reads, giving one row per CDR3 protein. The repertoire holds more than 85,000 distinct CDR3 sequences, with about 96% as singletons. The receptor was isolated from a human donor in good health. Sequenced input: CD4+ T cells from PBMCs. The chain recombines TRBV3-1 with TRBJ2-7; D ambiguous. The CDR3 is CASSQVWLFYEQYF. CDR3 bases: TGTGCCAGCAGCCAAGTCTGGCTCTTCTACGAGCAGTACTTC.